The present T cell receptor beta chain was sequenced within a study of T-cell memory formation after mild COVID-19. General study results and limits: A subset of responding clones appeared in pre-infection memory, suggesting cross-reactive memory joined. Confirmation was lacking for SARS-CoV-2 specificity of second-wave clones that peaked on day 37.

CDR3 length: 15 residues. Per the germline V gene, CDR1 is SGHTA and CDR2 is FQGNSA. Trimming cost V 5 bases and J 1 base, with 14 bases left between them. TCRdb processed the 5' RACE reads anew with MiXCR; each CDR3 protein has one entry. The profile shows fewer than 350,000 distinct CDR3 sequences, less than 9.5% of them singletons. On this clonotype: Its specificity is unknown.

The TCR comes from a man aged 18 to 30 who had mild COVID-19 (a few samples of this study predate the infection). Cell type and time point are not known. This chain connects TRBV7-2 to TRBJ1-1, with TRBD1 as a possible D gene (6 bases). The sequencing sample was made of PBMCs or a T cell subset sorted from them (not recorded which). Here the CDR3 DNA reads TGTGCCAGCAGCCTAAAACAGGGCAGGAACACTGAAGCTTTCTTT. Its protein is CASSLKQGRNTEAFF.